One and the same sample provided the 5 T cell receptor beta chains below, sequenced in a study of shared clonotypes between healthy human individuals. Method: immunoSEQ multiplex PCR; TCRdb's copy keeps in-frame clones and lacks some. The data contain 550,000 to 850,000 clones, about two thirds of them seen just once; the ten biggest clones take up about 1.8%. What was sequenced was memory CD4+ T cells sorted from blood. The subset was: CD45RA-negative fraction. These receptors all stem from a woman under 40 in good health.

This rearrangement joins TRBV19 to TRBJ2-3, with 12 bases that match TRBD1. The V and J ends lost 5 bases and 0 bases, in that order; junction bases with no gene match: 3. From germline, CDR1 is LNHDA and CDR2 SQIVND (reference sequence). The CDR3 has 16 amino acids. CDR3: CASSPGQGASTDTQYF. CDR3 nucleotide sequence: TGTGCCAGTAGTCCGGGACAGGGGGCGAGCACAGATACGCAGTATTTT.

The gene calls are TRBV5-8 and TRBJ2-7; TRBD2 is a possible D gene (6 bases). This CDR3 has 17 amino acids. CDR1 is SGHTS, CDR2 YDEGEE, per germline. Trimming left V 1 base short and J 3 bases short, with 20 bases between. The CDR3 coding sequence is TGTGCCAGCAGCTTGCCCCGGGGATATAGCGGAAACTACGAGCAGTACTTC. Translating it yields CASSLPRGYSGNYEQYF. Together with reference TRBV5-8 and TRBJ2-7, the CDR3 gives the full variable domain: EAGVTQSPTHLIKTRGQQATLRCSPISGHTSVYWYQQALGLGLQFLLWYDEGEERNRGNFPPRFSGRQFPNYSSELNVNALELEDSALYLCASSLPRGYSGNYEQYFGPGTRLTVT.

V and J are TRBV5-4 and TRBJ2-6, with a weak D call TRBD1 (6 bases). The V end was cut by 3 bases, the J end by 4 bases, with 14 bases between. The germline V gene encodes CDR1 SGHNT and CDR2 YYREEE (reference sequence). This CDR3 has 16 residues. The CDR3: CASSSIQGTGANVLTF. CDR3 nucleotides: TGTGCCAGCAGCTCGATACAGGGAACCGGGGCCAACGTCCTGACTTTC.

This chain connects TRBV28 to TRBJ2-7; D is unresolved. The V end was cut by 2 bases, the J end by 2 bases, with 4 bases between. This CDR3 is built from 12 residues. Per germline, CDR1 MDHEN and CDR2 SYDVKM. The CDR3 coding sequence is TGTGCCAGCAGTTTAGCTCCCTACGAGCAGTACTTC. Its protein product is CASSLAPYEQYF.

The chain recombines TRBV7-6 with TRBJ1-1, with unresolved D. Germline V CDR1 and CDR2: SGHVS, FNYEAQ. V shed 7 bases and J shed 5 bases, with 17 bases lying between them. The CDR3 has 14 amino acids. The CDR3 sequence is CASTAGGRSTEAFF. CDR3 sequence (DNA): TGTGCCAGCACCGCCGGAGGCAGGTCAACTGAAGCTTTCTTT. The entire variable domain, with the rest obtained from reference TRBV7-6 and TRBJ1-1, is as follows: GAGVSQSPRYKVTKRGQDVALRCDPISGHVSLYWYRQALGQGPEFLTYFNYEAQQDKSGLPNDRFSAERPEGSISTLTIQRTEQRDSAMYRCASTAGGRSTEAFFGQGTRLTVV.